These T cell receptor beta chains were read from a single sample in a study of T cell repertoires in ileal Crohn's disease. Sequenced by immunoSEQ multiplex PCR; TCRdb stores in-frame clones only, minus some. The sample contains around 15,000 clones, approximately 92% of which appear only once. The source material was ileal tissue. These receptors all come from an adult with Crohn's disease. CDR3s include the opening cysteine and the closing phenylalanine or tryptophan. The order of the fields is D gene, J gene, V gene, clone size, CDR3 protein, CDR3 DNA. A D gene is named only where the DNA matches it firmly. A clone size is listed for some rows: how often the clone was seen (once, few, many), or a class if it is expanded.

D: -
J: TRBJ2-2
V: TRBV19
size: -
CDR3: CASTLTGNTGELFF
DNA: TGTGCCAGTACCCTGACAGGGAACACCGGGGAGCTGTTTTTT

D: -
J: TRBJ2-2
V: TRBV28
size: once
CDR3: CASSLTSTTGELFF
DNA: TGTGCCAGCAGTTTAACCTCGACCACCGGGGAGCTGTTTTTT

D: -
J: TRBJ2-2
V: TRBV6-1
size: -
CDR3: CASSGLGIRTGELFF
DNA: TGTGCCAGCAGTGGTTTGGGTATTAGAACCGGGGAGCTGTTTTTT

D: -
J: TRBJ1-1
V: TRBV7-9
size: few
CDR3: CASRNAAGVLNTEAFF
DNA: TGTGCCAGCAGGAACGCGGCAGGGGTATTGAACACTGAAGCTTTCTTT

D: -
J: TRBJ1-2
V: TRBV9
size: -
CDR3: CASSRGITGTYGYTF
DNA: TGTGCCAGCAGCCGAGGGATAACAGGGACCTATGGCTACACCTTC

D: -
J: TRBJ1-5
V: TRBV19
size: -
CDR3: CASSMRQNFNQPQHF
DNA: TGTGCCAGTAGTATGAGACAAAACTTCAATCAGCCCCAGCATTTT

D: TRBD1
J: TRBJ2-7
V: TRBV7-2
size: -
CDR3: CASSAPGQGIYEQYF
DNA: TGTGCCAGCAGCGCACCGGGACAGGGTATCTACGAGCAGTACTTC

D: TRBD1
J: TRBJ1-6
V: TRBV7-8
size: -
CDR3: CASSLAGQQNSPLHF
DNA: TGTGCCAGCAGCTTAGCGGGACAGCAAAATTCACCCCTCCACTTT

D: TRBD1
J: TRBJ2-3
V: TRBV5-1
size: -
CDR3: CASSTGTGVTDTQYF
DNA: TGCGCCAGCAGCACAGGGACAGGGGTAACAGATACGCAGTATTTT

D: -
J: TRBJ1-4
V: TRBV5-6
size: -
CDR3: CASSSGTVALNEKLFF
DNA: TGTGCCAGCAGCTCGGGGACGGTAGCACTTAATGAAAAACTGTTTTTT

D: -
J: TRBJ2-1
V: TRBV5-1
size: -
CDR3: CASSLAGDRAHEQFF
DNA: TGCGCCAGCAGCTTGGCGGGAGACAGGGCCCATGAGCAGTTCTTC

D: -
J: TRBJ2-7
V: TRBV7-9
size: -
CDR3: CASSLAMLQGEQYF
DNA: TGTGCCAGCAGCTTAGCAATGCTACAGGGCGAGCAGTACTTC

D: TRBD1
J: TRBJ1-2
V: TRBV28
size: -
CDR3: CASSPPDRAGGYTF
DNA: TGTGCCAGCAGCCCCCCAGACAGGGCGGGTGGCTACACCTTC

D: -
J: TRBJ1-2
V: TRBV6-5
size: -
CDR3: CASRSLTGSNYGYTF
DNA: TGTGCCAGCAGGTCCCTAACAGGGTCCAACTATGGCTACACCTTC

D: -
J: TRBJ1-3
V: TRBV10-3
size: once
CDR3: CAISEGVGNTIYF
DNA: TGTGCCATCAGTGAAGGGGTCGGAAACACCATATATTTT

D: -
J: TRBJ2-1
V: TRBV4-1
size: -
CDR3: CASSQQPVRDEQFF
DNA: TGCGCCAGCAGCCAACAACCGGTCCGGGATGAGCAGTTCTTC

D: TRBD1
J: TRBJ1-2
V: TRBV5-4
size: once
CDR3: CASSFMAGGFLGYTF
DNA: TGTGCCAGCAGCTTTATGGCAGGGGGCTTTCTTGGCTACACCTTC

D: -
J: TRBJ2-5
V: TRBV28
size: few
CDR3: CASSFWRGQDETQYF
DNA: TGTGCCAGCAGTTTTTGGAGGGGGCAGGACGAGACCCAGTACTTC

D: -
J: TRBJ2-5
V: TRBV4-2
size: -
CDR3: CASSRIQGGQETQYF
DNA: TGTGCCAGCAGCCGGATTCAGGGAGGTCAGGAGACCCAGTACTTC

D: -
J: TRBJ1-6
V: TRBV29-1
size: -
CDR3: CSVKIWGDSPLHF
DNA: TGCAGCGTCAAGATTTGGGGAGATTCACCCCTCCACTTT

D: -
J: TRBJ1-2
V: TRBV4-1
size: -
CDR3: CASSLGGGYTF
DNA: TGCGCCAGCAGCCTTGGGGGTGGCTACACCTTC

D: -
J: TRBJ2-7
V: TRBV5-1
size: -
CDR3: CASSYASEGEQYF
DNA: TGCGCCAGCAGCTACGCCTCTGAAGGGGAGCAGTACTTC

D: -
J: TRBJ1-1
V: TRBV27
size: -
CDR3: CASSFGRQAFF
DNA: TGTGCCAGCAGTTTCGGCAGGCAGGCTTTCTTT

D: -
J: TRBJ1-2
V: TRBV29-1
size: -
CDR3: CSVGVTRGYTF
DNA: TGCAGCGTTGGGGTAACGCGTGGCTACACCTTC

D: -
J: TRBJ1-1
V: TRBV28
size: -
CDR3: CASRYPLGNTEAFF
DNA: TGTGCCAGCAGATACCCTCTGGGAAACACTGAAGCTTTCTTT